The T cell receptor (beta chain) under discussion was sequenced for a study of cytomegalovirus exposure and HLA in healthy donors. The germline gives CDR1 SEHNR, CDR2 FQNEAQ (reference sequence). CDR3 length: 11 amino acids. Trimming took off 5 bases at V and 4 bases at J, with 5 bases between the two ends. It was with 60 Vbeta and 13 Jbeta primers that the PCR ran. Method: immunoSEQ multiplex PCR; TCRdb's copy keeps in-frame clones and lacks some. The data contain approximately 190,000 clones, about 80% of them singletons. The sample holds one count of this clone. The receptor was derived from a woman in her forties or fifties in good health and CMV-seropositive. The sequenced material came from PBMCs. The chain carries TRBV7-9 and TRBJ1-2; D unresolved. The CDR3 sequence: CASSPSYGYTF. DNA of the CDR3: TGTGCCAGCAGCCCGTCCTATGGCTACACCTTC.